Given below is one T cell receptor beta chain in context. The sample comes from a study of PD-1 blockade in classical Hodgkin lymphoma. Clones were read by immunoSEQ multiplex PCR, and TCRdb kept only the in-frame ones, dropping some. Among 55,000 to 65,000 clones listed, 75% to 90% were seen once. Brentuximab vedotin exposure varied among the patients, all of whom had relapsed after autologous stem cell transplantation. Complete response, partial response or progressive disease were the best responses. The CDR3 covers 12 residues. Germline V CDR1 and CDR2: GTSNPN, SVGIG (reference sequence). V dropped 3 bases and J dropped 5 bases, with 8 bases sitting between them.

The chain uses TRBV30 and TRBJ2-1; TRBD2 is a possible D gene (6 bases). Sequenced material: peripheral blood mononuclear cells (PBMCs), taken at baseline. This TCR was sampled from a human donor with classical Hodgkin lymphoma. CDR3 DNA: TGTGCCTGGAGGGGACTCCACAATGAGCAGTTCTTC. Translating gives CAWRGLHNEQFF. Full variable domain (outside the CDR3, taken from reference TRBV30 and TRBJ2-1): SQTIHQWPATLVQPVGSPLSLECTVEGTSNPNLYWYRQAAGRGLQLLFYSVGIGQISSEVPQNLSASRPQDRQFILSSKKLLLSDSGFYLCAWRGLHNEQFFGPGTRLTVL.